The 30 T cell receptor beta chains listed next were all sequenced from one sample in a study of cytomegalovirus exposure and HLA in healthy donors. Vbeta (60) and Jbeta (13) primers were used in the PCR. The protocol was immunoSEQ multiplex PCR, while the TCRdb copy is restricted to in-frame clones and leaves out a portion. The table includes about 160,000 clones, over 65% detected once. Material: PBMCs. The receptors shown here come from a middle-aged woman in good health and CMV-seronegative.

V usage is TRBV5-6 and J usage is TRBJ1-2; D remains ambiguous. Trimming shortened V by 4 bases and J by 5 bases, and 15 bases separated the two germline ends. CDR3 length equals 14 residues. The germline gives CDR1 SGHDT, CDR2 YYEEEE. This CDR3 reads CASSREGYVYGYTF. CDR3 DNA sequence: TGTGCCAGCAGCAGGGAGGGCTATGTGTATGGCTACACCTTC.

The V and J genes are TRBV7-9 and TRBJ2-1, with D perhaps TRBD1 (6 bases). CDR1 SEHNR and CDR2 FQNEAQ come from the germline V gene (reference sequence). Between the trimmed V and J ends, which lost 3 bases and 4 bases, there was a span of 13 bases. This CDR3 has 15 amino acids. In DNA, the CDR3 is TGTGCCAGCAGCTTCCGGGACAATGATTACAATGAGCAGTTCTTC. Translated: CASSFRDNDYNEQFF.

The rearrangement joins TRBV5-1 to TRBJ2-1, with 11 bases that match TRBD2. The J segment lost 7 bases and the V segment lost 3 bases, leaving 3 bases of the junction unmatched. This CDR3 spans 14 amino acids. Germline CDR1 is SGHRS and CDR2 is YFSETQ. Here the CDR3 reads CASSSSGGRNEQFF. The CDR3 nucleotides are TGCGCCAGCAGCTCTAGCGGGGGGAGGAATGAGCAGTTCTTC.

The chain joins TRBV25-1 to TRBJ2-7, with a tentative D call TRBD2 (6 bases). The germline V gene encodes CDR1 MGHDK and CDR2 SYGVNS. Trimming shortened V by 8 bases and J by 4 bases, and 24 bases separated the two germline ends. This CDR3 spans 16 amino acids. CDR3 amino acids: CASDKQVGEDRYEQYV. The CDR3 bases are TGTGCCAGCGATAAGCAGGTCGGGGAGGATCGATACGAGCAGTACGTC.

The chain has TRBV19 and TRBJ2-3; D might be TRBD1 (6 bases). The CDR3 is 18 residues long. The V gene's germline CDR1 is LNHDA and CDR2 SQIVND (reference sequence). V was cut by 3 bases and J by 4 bases, with 23 bases left in between. The CDR3 here is CASSILFSAGRGADTQYF. The CDR3, as DNA: TGTGCCAGTAGTATCCTCTTCTCTGCGGGCAGGGGCGCAGATACGCAGTATTTT.

The rearrangement joins TRBV7-9 to TRBJ2-6, with D possibly matching TRBD2 (5 bases). Germline values: CDR1 SEHNR, CDR2 FQNEAQ (reference sequence). Between the trimmed V and J ends, which lost 1 base and 0 bases, there was a span of 10 bases. CDR3 length: 17 amino acids. CDR3 in amino acids: CASSLGRVASGANVLTF. The CDR3 DNA sequence: TGTGCCAGCAGCTTAGGGCGGGTCGCCTCTGGGGCCAACGTCCTGACTTTC.

The chain uses TRBV5-1 and TRBJ2-5; TRBD2 matches at 11 bases. J gave up 1 base and V 4 bases, and 3 bases lay outside the gene matches. Germline CDR1 reads SGHRS; CDR2 reads YFSETQ. CDR3 length: 15 amino acids. The CDR3 is CASSPSGGTQETQYF. The CDR3 bases are TGCGCCAGCAGCCCTAGCGGGGGGACCCAAGAGACCCAGTACTTC.

The CDR3 region has the DNA TGCGCCAGCAGCGGGGGACAGGGGTCTTACTCTGGAAACACCATATATTTT. It encodes CASSGGQGSYSGNTIYF. The V call is TRBV5-1, the J call TRBJ1-3, with TRBD1 matching 10 bases. Germline lookup yields CDR1 SGHRS and CDR2 YFSETQ. V was pared by 4 bases and J by 0 bases, with 7 bases of the junction left unmatched. This CDR3 contains 17 residues.

This chain connects TRBV6-1 to TRBJ1-5; 8 nucleotides agree with TRBD1. Germline CDR1 reads MNHNS; CDR2 reads SASEGT. V was clipped by 5 bases and J by 1 base; unmatched bases: 4. There are 15 residues in the CDR3. CDR3 nucleotides: TGTGCCAGCAGTCCGACAGGGGACAGCAATCAGCCCCAGCATTTT. Its protein product is CASSPTGDSNQPQHF.

This clone was recorded only once. The chain uses TRBV9 and TRBJ1-1; no clear D. This CDR3 spans 13 amino acids. The germline CDR1 and CDR2 sequences are SGDLS and YYNGEE. V was trimmed by 4 bases and J by 0 bases, leaving 7 bases between them. CDR3 in DNA: TGTGCCAGCAGCCCGAGGGTGAACACTGAAGCTTTCTTT. This codes for CASSPRVNTEAFF.

The chain is built from TRBV5-6 and TRBJ2-7; TRBD2 aligns across 11 bases. Unmatched junction bases numbered 10, after V lost 2 bases and J lost 3 bases. The germline V gene has CDR1 SGHDT and CDR2 YYEEEE. The CDR3 covers 17 residues. Written as DNA, the CDR3 is TGTGCCAGCAGCTTTGCCTACGGGACTAGCGGAGACTACGAGCAGTACTTC. Encoded protein: CASSFAYGTSGDYEQYF.

The V and J genes are TRBV27 and TRBJ1-6, with D perhaps matching TRBD1 (5 bases). Trimming pared 4 bases from V and 4 bases from J, leaving 17 bases between. This CDR3 is 17 amino acids long. CDR1 and CDR2 from the germline V gene are MNHEY and SMNVEV (reference sequence). This CDR3 reads CASSSPIRGGYNSPLHF. DNA of the CDR3: TGTGCCAGCAGTTCCCCTATTAGGGGAGGTTATAATTCACCCCTCCACTTT.

The CDR3 DNA sequence: TGTGCCAGCAGTTTACTACAGGGCTTTAGCAATCAGCCCCAGCATTTT. This encodes CASSLLQGFSNQPQHF. This chain joins TRBV28 and TRBJ1-5; TRBD1 is a possible D gene (6 bases). Germline loops: CDR1 MDHEN, CDR2 SYDVKM. The CDR3 contains 16 residues. Between the trimmed V and J ends, which lost 2 bases and 0 bases, there was a span of 11 bases.

The genes are TRBV4-1 and TRBJ2-3; 8 positions agree with TRBD1. CDR3 length: 14 amino acids. Per the germline V gene, CDR1 is MGHRA and CDR2 is YSYEKL. V lost 6 bases, J lost 4 bases, and 6 bases stayed unmatched. The DNA of the CDR3 is TGCGCCAGCAGAGAAGGACAGGGAGCAGATACGCAGTATTTT. It specifies CASREGQGADTQYF.

V usage is TRBV7-6 and J usage is TRBJ1-1; 7 bases map to TRBD1. In germline, CDR1 is SGHVS, CDR2 FNYEAQ. The CDR3 length is 17 residues. V shed 1 base, J shed 5 bases, and the junction held 13 bases outside the gene matches. CDR3 nucleotides: TGTGCCAGCAGCTTAGAATCTCAGGGGGTCGGGAATACTGAAGCTTTCTTT. Amino acid sequence: CASSLESQGVGNTEAFF.

The chain carries TRBV4-2 and TRBJ2-3; D is possibly TRBD1 (5 bases). The germline V and J ends were trimmed by 4 bases and 2 bases, with 13 bases remaining between them. The germline V gene encodes CDR1 LGHNA and CDR2 YNFKEQ. The CDR3 extends over 15 amino acids. The CDR3 DNA sequence: TGTGCCAGCAGCCTGACCTTTGGGGCCACAGATACGCAGTATTTT. Its protein product is CASSLTFGATDTQYF.

The chain links TRBV5-1 to TRBJ1-4; TRBD1 is a possible D gene (5 bases). The CDR3 runs 16 residues. Between the trimmed V and J ends, which lost 4 bases and 3 bases, there was a span of 16 bases. Germline V gene lookup returns CDR1 SGHRS and CDR2 YFSETQ. The CDR3 bases are TGCGCCAGCAGCCCGGCTCGGGACTTCGCTAATGAAAAACTGTTTTTT. Amino acid sequence: CASSPARDFANEKLFF.

The gene calls are TRBV5-1 and TRBJ1-5; maybe TRBD1 (6 bases). Trimming took off 4 bases at V and 2 bases at J, with 13 bases between the two ends. The CDR3 extends over 15 amino acids. The germline gives CDR1 SGHRS, CDR2 YFSETQ. The CDR3 is CASSPVPGGNQPQHF. For the CDR3, the DNA is TGCGCCAGCAGCCCAGTACCAGGGGGCAATCAGCCCCAGCATTTT.

The chain joins TRBV6-5 to TRBJ1-1; D is perhaps TRBD1 (6 bases). The V end was cut by 6 bases, the J end by 8 bases, with 19 bases between. Per the germline V gene, CDR1 is MNHEY and CDR2 is SVGAGI. CDR3 length equals 14 residues. The CDR3 coding sequence is TGTGCCAGCAGCCTACAGGGTGTGGTCGCCGAAGCTTTCTTT. Protein product: CASSLQGVVAEAFF.

This clone was counted a few times. This chain uses TRBV4-1 with TRBJ2-7, with a possible D match to TRBD2 (5 bases). From germline, CDR1 is MGHRA and CDR2 YSYEKL. Trimming took 3 bases from V and 3 from J, leaving 12 bases between them. The CDR3 loop spans 14 amino acids. CDR3 residues: CASSHPGEGYEQYF. The CDR3 DNA sequence: TGCGCCAGCAGCCACCCCGGGGAAGGCTACGAGCAGTACTTC.

The CDR3 spells CASTGAGGYEQYF. In nucleotides, the CDR3 is TGCGCCAGCACGGGAGCGGGGGGCTACGAGCAGTACTTC. The genes are TRBV10-2 and TRBJ2-7, with 9 bases lining up with TRBD2. Trimming took 7 bases from V and 3 from J; bases not matched to a gene: 4. The CDR3 sequence is 13 residues long. Per germline, CDR1 WSHSY and CDR2 SAAADI.

The chain joins TRBV5-1 to TRBJ2-7; 8 bases are a match to TRBD1. From germline, CDR1 is SGHRS and CDR2 YFSETQ. The junction had 7 bases not matched to a gene; V was cut back by 3 bases and J by 5 bases. This CDR3 region has 14 residues. The CDR3, as DNA: TGCGCCAGCAGCTACATGCCGGGACAGGACGAGCAGTACTTC. It codes for CASSYMPGQDEQYF.

The chain uses TRBV9 and TRBJ1-1; D not certain. The V end was cut by 1 base, the J end by 4 bases, with 8 bases between. The CDR3 consists of 13 residues. Germline assignment: CDR1 SGDLS and CDR2 YYNGEE. In DNA form, the CDR3 reads TGTGCCAGCAGCGTACCGGGTTTCACTGAAGCTTTCTTT. This encodes CASSVPGFTEAFF.

The chain is built from TRBV6-4 and TRBJ2-4; D gene uncertain. V was clipped by 0 bases and J by 5 bases, with 5 bases between them. The CDR3 consists of 13 residues. Per the germline V gene, CDR1 is MRHNA and CDR2 is SNTAGT. The CDR3 sequence is CASSDSGENIQYF. DNA for the CDR3: TGTGCCAGCAGTGACTCCGGTGAAAACATTCAGTACTTC.

This clone showed up just a few times. The CDR3 loop is CANPKIGLRGYTF. The DNA of the CDR3 is TGTGCCAACCCCAAGATTGGGCTAAGGGGCTACACCTTC. The chain carries TRBV27 and TRBJ1-2; D gene ambiguous. The length of the CDR3 is 13 residues. Germline V lookup: CDR1 MNHEY, CDR2 SMNVEV (reference sequence). The V end was cut by 10 bases, the J end by 8 bases, with 20 bases between.

The chain links TRBV6-5 to TRBJ2-7; 9 positions match TRBD1. This CDR3 has 13 amino acids. The junction had 2 bases not matched to a gene; V was cut back by 6 bases and J by 2 bases. The germline gives CDR1 MNHEY, CDR2 SVGAGI. CDR3 bases: TGTGCCAGCAGGGACAGGGGTGCCTACGAGCAGTACTTC. Translating it yields CASRDRGAYEQYF.

This clone was counted only a few times. The rearrangement uses TRBV4-2 and TRBJ2-3; TRBD1 matches at 11 bases. Trimming at V came to 1 base and at J to 4 bases, leaving 4 bases not matched to a gene. The CDR3 is made up of 16 amino acids. CDR1 and CDR2 (germline): LGHNA, YNFKEQ. The DNA of the CDR3 is TGTGCCAGCAGCCAAGGGGGGGACAGGGGGGCAGATACGCAGTATTTT. Its translation: CASSQGGDRGADTQYF.

This clone was observed a single time. J is TRBJ2-6 and V is TRBV28; a possible D gene is TRBD1 (5 bases). This CDR3 region has 17 residues. CDR1 and CDR2 (germline): MDHEN, SYDVKM. V lost 4 bases and J lost 4, with 17 bases in between. Here the CDR3 reads CASSSYKTAPGANVLTF. The CDR3 bases are TGTGCCAGCAGTTCCTATAAGACAGCCCCCGGGGCCAACGTCCTGACTTTC.

This chain connects TRBV19 to TRBJ1-2; D gene unclear. The V end lost 5 bases, the J end lost 8 bases, and 6 bases lay between the germline ends. The CDR3 is 10 amino acids. The germline V gene encodes CDR1 LNHDA and CDR2 SQIVND (reference sequence). As DNA, the CDR3 is TGTGCCAGTAGTGGAGGAGGCTACACCTTC. Protein product: CASSGGGYTF.

The V call is TRBV6-1, the J call TRBJ1-5; D might be TRBD1 (5 bases). This CDR3 contains 14 residues. Deletions cut 7 bases from V and 2 bases from J, with 12 bases between. The V gene's germline CDR1 is MNHNS and CDR2 SASEGT. CDR3 nucleotides: TGTGCCAGCATCCCAGGGCCTGGCAATCAGCCCCAGCATTTT. Amino acids: CASIPGPGNQPQHF.